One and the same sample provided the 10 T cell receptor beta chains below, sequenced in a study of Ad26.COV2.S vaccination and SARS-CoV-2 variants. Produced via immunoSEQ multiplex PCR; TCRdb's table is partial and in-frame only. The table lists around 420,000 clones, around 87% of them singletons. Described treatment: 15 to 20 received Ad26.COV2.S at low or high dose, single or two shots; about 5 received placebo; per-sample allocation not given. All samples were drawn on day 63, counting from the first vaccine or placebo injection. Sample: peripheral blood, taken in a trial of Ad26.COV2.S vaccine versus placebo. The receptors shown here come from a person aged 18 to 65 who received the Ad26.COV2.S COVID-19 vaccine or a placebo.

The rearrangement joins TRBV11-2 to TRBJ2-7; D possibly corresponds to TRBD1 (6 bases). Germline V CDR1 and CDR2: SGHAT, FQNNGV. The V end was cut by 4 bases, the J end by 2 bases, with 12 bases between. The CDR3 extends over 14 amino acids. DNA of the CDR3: TGTGCCAGCAGCTCAGGGGAAGCGCCCTACGAGCAGTACTTC. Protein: CASSSGEAPYEQYF.

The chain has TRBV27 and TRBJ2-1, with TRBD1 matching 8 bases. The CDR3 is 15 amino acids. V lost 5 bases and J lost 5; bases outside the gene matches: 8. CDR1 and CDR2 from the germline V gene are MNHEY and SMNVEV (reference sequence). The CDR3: CASSRARGRDNEQFF. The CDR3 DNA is TGTGCCAGCAGTCGGGCCAGGGGGCGGGACAATGAGCAGTTCTTC.

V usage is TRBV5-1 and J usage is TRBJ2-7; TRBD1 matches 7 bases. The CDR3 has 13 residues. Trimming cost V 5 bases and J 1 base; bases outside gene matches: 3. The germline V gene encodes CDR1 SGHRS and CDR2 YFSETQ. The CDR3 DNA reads TGCGCCAGCAGTGACAGGGTTTCCTACGAGCAGTACTTC. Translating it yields CASSDRVSYEQYF.

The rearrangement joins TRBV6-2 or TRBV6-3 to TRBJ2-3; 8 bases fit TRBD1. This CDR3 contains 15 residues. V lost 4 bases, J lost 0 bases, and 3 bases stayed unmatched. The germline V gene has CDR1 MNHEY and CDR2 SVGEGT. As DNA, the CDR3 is TGTGCCAGCAGTTCCAGGGGGCTTAGCACAGATACGCAGTATTTT. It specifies CASSSRGLSTDTQYF.

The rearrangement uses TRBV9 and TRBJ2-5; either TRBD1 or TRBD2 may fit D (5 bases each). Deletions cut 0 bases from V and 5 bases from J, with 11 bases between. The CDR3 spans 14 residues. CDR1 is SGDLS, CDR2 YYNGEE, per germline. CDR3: CASSVGGWRETQYF. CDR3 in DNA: TGTGCCAGCAGCGTAGGGGGGTGGCGCGAGACCCAGTACTTC. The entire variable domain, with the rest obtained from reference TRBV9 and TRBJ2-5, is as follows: DSGVTQTPKHLITATGQRVTLRCSPRSGDLSVYWYQQSLDQGLQFLIQYYNGEERAKGNILERFSAQQFPDLHSELNLSSLELGDSALYFCASSVGGWRETQYFGPGTRLLVL.

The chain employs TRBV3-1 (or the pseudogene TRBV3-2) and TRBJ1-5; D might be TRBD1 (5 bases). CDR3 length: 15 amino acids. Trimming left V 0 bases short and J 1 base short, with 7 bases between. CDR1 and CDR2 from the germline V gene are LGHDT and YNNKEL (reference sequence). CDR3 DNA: TGTGCCAGCAGCCAAGATTGGGGCAGCAATCAGCCCCAGCATTTT. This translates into CASSQDWGSNQPQHF.

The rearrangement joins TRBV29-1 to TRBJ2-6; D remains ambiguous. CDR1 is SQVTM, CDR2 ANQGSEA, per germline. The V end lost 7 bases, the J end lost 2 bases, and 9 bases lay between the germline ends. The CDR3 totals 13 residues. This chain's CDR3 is CSAEVAGANVLTF. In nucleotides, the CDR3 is TGCAGCGCCGAAGTAGCTGGGGCCAACGTCCTGACTTTC.

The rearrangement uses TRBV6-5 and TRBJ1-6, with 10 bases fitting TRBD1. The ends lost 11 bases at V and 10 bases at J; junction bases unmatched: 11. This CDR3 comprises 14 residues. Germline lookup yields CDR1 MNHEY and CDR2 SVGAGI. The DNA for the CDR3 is TGTGCCTCCCGGACGGGACAGGGGAGATCACCCCTCCACTTT. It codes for CASRTGQGRSPLHF.

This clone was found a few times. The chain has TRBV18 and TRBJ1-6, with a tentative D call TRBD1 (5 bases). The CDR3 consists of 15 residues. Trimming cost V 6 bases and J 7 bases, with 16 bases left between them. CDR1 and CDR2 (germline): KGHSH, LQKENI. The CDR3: CASSSMTASNSPLHF. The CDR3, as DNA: TGTGCCAGCTCGTCAATGACAGCCTCAAATTCACCCCTCCACTTT.

The CDR3 sequence: CASSLLSETQYF. For the CDR3, the DNA is TGTGCCAGCAGCTTGTTGTCGGAGACCCAGTACTTC. This chain joins TRBV5-4 and TRBJ2-5; D is undetermined. V dropped 1 base and J dropped 5 bases, with 6 bases sitting between them. This CDR3 comprises 12 residues. Germline values: CDR1 SGHNT, CDR2 YYREEE (reference sequence).